This TCR beta chain was observed in a study of blood T cell repertoires in COVID-19. The method was immunoSEQ multiplex PCR; TCRdb's version includes in-frame clones alone and lacks a portion of them. The sample has roughly 400,000 clones; roughly 90% are singletons. In germline, CDR1 is MNHEY, CDR2 SVGEGT. The CDR3 has 15 amino acids. J was trimmed by 6 bases and V by 2 bases; bases with no gene match: 5. The chain employs TRBV6-2 or TRBV6-3 and TRBJ2-3; 10 bases match TRBD1. The sequencing input was PBMCs or T cells enriched from blood (not recorded which). The TCR comes from a woman between 40 and 50 years old with acute COVID-19. Written as DNA, the CDR3 is TGTGCCAGCAGTTACCCGGGACAGGGGACCGATACGCAGTATTTT. Translation: CASSYPGQGTDTQYF.